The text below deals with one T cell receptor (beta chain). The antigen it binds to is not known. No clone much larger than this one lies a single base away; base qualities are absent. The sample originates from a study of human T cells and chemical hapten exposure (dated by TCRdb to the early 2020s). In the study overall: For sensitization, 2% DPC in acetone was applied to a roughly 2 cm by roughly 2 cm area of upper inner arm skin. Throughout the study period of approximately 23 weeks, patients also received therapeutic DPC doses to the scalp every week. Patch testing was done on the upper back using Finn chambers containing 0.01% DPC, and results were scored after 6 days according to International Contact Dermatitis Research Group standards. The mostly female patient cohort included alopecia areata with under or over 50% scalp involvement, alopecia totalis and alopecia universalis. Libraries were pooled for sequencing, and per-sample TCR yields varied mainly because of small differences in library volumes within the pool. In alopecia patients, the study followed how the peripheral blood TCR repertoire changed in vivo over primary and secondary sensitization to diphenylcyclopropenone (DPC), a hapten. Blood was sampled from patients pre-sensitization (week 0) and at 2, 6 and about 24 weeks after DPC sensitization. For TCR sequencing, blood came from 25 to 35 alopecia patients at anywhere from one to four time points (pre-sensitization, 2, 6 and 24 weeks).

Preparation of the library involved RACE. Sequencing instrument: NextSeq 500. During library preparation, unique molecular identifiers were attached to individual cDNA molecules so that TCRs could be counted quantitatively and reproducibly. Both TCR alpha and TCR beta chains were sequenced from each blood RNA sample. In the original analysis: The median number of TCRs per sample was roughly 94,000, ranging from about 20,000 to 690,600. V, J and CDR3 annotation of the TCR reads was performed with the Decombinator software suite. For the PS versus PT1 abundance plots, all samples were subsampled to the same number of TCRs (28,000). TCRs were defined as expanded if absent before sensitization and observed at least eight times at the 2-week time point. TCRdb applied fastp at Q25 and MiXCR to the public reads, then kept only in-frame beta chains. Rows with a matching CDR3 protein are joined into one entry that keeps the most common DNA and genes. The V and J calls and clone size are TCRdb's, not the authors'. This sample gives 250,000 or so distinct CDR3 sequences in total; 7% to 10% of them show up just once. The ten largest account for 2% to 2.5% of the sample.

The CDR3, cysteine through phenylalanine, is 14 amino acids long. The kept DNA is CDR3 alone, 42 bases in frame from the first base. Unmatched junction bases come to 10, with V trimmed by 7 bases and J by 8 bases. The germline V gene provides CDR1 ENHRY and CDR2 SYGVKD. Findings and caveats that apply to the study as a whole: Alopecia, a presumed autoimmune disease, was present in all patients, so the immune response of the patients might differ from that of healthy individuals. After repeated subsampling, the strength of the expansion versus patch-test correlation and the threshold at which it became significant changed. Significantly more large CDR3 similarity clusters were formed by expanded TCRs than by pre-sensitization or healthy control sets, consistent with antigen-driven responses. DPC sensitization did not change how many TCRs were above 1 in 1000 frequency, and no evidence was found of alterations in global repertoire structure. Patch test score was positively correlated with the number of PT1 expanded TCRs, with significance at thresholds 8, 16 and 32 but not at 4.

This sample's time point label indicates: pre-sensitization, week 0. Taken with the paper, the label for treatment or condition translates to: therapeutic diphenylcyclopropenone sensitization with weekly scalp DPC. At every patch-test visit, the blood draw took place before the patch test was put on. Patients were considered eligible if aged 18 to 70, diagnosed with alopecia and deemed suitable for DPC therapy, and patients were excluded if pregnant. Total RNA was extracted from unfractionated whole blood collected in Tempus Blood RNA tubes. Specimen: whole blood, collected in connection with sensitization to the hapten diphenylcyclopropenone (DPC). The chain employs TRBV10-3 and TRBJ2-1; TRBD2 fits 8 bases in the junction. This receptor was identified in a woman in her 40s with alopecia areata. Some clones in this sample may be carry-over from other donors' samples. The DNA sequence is TGTGCCATCAAGAAGCGGGAGTCGGGTGATGAGCAGTTCTTC. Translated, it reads CAIKKRESGDEQFF.